Following are 22 T cell receptor beta chains from one sample sequenced in a study of T-cell memory formation after mild COVID-19 (dated by TCRdb to about 2021). To prepare the library, 5' RACE was applied. Sequencing took place on an Illumina NovaSeq 6000. TCRdb passed the public sequencing reads through fastp at Q25 and MiXCR, retaining productive beta sequences. Rows with a matching CDR3 protein are joined into one entry that keeps the most common DNA and genes. Present in this sample are under 550,000 distinct CDR3 sequences, around a sixth of which were seen just once. The top ten hold approximately 13% of the sample. The sample was PBMCs or a T cell subset sorted from them (not recorded which). These receptors were obtained from an adult woman who had mild COVID-19 (a few samples of this study predate the infection). The sample titles of this study are shuffled in the database, so cell type and time point are left out; the donor was told from shared clones.

This clonotype was counted only a few times. The chain recombines TRBV21-1 with TRBJ2-2; TRBD1 was called by the table and not checked on the DNA. TRBV21-1 is a pseudogene locus. This CDR3 has 17 residues. This CDR3 reads CASSISPGTGKDGELFF. The DNA of the CDR3 is TGTGCCAGCAGCATAAGTCCCGGGACAGGGAAGGACGGGGAGCTGTTTTTT.

The table lists this clonotype with a few counts. The rearrangement links TRBV12-3 or TRBV12-4 to TRBJ2-2, with D possibly called TRBD1 or TRBD2 (5 bases each). V was pared by 6 bases and J by 7 bases, with 15 bases between. The CDR3 is 14 residues long. CDR3 DNA: TGTGCCAGCAGCCCCTTCGGTGGGGGCGGGGAGCTGTTTTTT. Translated, it gives CASSPFGGGGELFF.

This clonotype has at least ten counts. The rearrangement links TRBV4-2 to TRBJ2-2; D ambiguous. Germline CDR1 and CDR2: LGHNA and YNFKEQ. V shed 0 bases and J shed 7 bases, with 15 bases lying between them. This CDR3 has 16 residues. The CDR3 coding sequence is TGTGCCAGCAGCCAAGAATTCCCCCCATATGACGGGGAGCTGTTTTTT. Protein product: CASSQEFPPYDGELFF.

This sequence joins TRBV25-1 and TRBJ1-6; 7 positions match TRBD1. V trimming: 7 bases; J trimming: 5 bases; junction bases outside the gene matches: 5. The CDR3 is made up of 14 amino acids. CDR1 and CDR2 (germline): MGHDK, SYGVNS. The CDR3, as DNA: TGTGCCAGCACCCGGGACAGAGATAATTCACCCCTCCACTTT. As protein: CASTRDRDNSPLHF.

The V call is TRBV24-1, the J call TRBJ1-2; TRBD1 matches 9 bases. Trimming cost V 7 bases and J 7 bases; bases outside gene matches: 3. Germline V gene sequence: CDR1 KGHDR, CDR2 SFDVKD. CDR3 length: 12 amino acids. CDR3 protein: CATSGTGLGYTF. CDR3 DNA sequence: TGTGCCACCAGCGGGACAGGGCTTGGCTACACCTTC.

CDR3 coding DNA: TGTGCCAGTAGTATAGTTAGGGAGGGAACTGAAGCTTTCTTT. Residues: CASSIVREGTEAFF. The rearrangement uses TRBV19 and TRBJ1-1, with no clear D. The CDR3 runs to 14 residues. The V gene's germline CDR1 is LNHDA and CDR2 SQIVND (reference sequence). Trimming left V 1 base short and J 5 bases short, with 11 bases between.

This clonotype came up a few times. This chain links TRBV4-1 with TRBJ2-2; TRBD2 agrees at 11 bases. Germline V lookup: CDR1 MGHRA, CDR2 YSYEKL. Trimming cost V 0 bases and J 7 bases; bases outside gene matches: 7. There are 17 residues in the CDR3. CDR3 coding DNA: TGCGCCAGCAGCCAAGAAGATAGCGGGGGGGCCAACGGGGAGCTGTTTTTT. This translates into CASSQEDSGGANGELFF.

This clonotype was seen only a few times. The V call is TRBV7-6, the J call TRBJ1-1, with TRBD1 identical over 10 bases. CDR1 is SGHVS, CDR2 FNYEAQ, per germline. Trimming removed 5 bases from V and 5 bases from J; junction bases left unmatched: 8. There are 15 residues in the CDR3. The CDR3 coding sequence is TGTGCCAGCAGCCAACGGGGACAGGGGCTGACTGAAGCTTTCTTT. Amino acids: CASSQRGQGLTEAFF. The whole variable domain, filled in from reference TRBV7-6 and TRBJ1-1, reads GAGVSQSPRYKVTKRGQDVALRCDPISGHVSLYWYRQALGQGPEFLTYFNYEAQQDKSGLPNDRFSAERPEGSISTLTIQRTEQRDSAMYRCASSQRGQGLTEAFFGQGTRLTVV.

This clonotype was detected ten times or more. The V and J genes are TRBV24-1 and TRBJ2-1; 7 bases are shared with TRBD1. This CDR3 is built from 13 residues. Germline lookup yields CDR1 KGHDR and CDR2 SFDVKD. V was clipped by 7 bases and J by 8 bases; unmatched bases: 7. CDR3 nucleotides: TGTGCCACCAGCATCCCAGGGGGACATGAGCAGTTCTTC. It specifies CATSIPGGHEQFF.

This clonotype was counted only a few times. The chain couples TRBV7-9 to TRBJ2-2, with D possibly TRBD2 on 6 matching bases. This CDR3 comprises 16 residues. Trimming took off 1 base at V and 1 base at J, with 10 bases between the two ends. Germline CDR1 and CDR2: SEHNR and FQNEAQ (reference sequence). The DNA of the CDR3 is TGTGCCAGCAGCTTAGGTGTTAGCGGGAACACCGGGGAGCTGTTTTTT. Translation gives CASSLGVSGNTGELFF.

This clonotype was found a few times. V gene TRBV21-1 combines with J gene TRBJ2-7. TRBV21-1 corresponds to a pseudogene. The CDR3 spans 11 residues. The CDR3 protein is CATQRAYEQYF. CDR3 DNA: TGTGCCACCCAAAGGGCCTACGAGCAGTACTTC.

The chain employs TRBV18 and TRBJ2-2; 8 nucleotides align to TRBD1. J gave up 5 bases and V 5 bases, and 10 bases lay outside the gene matches. The CDR3 contains 16 residues. Germline-derived CDR1 and CDR2 are KGHSH and LQKENI. CDR3: CASSARQGMETGELFF. CDR3 coding DNA: TGTGCCAGCTCAGCCCGACAGGGGATGGAGACCGGGGAGCTGTTTTTT.

This clonotype was seen a handful of times. V gene TRBV5-1 combines with J gene TRBJ1-4; 10 nucleotides line up with TRBD1. This CDR3 has 14 residues. CDR1 SGHRS and CDR2 YFSETQ come from the germline V gene. Trimming at V came to 4 bases and at J to 6 bases, leaving 3 bases not matched to a gene. CDR3 bases: TGCGCCAGCAGCACAGGACAGGGGGATGAAAAACTGTTTTTT. Residues: CASSTGQGDEKLFF.

This sequence joins TRBV5-4 and TRBJ2-3, with 13 bases that match TRBD2. Germline lookup yields CDR1 SGHNT and CDR2 YYREEE (reference sequence). J lost 1 base, V lost 4 bases, and 6 bases had no gene match. The CDR3 spans 17 residues. The CDR3 here is CASSKTSGGPRTDTQYF. For the CDR3, the DNA is TGTGCCAGCAGCAAGACTAGCGGGGGGCCCCGCACAGATACGCAGTATTTT.

The V and J genes are TRBV3-1 and TRBJ2-1; 14 bases agree with TRBD2. This CDR3 has 20 residues. Losses at the gene ends were 0 bases for V and 3 bases for J; bases not matched to a gene: 10. Germline CDR1 is LGHDT and CDR2 is YNNKEL (reference sequence). CDR3 loop: CASSQDRLAGGPPFYNEQFF. The CDR3 region has the DNA TGTGCCAGCAGCCAAGATCGACTAGCGGGGGGGCCCCCCTTCTACAATGAGCAGTTCTTC.

The chain couples TRBV20-1 to TRBJ1-1; 9 bases are a match to TRBD1. Germline V lookup: CDR1 DFQATT, CDR2 SNEGSKA (reference sequence). The CDR3 runs 15 residues. V was pared by 2 bases and J by 7 bases, with 11 bases of the junction left unmatched. CDR3 residues: CSARKPGQGYREAFF. In DNA, the CDR3 is TGCAGTGCTAGAAAACCGGGACAGGGTTACCGTGAAGCTTTCTTT.

The chain uses TRBV12-3 or TRBV12-4 and TRBJ1-3; maybe TRBD1 (6 bases). V lost 5 bases, J lost 0 bases, and 17 bases lay in between. The CDR3 extends over 17 amino acids. As DNA, the CDR3 is TGTGCCAGCAGTGAAGGGGGGACAATTCTCTCTGGAAACACCATATATTTT. Translation: CASSEGGTILSGNTIYF.

This chain connects TRBV18 to TRBJ2-7, with 12 bases identical to TRBD1. Germline loops: CDR1 KGHSH, CDR2 LQKENI. CDR3 length equals 19 residues. Trimming took 6 bases from V and 2 from J; bases not matched to a gene: 17. Written as DNA, the CDR3 is TGTGCCAGCTCCCGTAACTCCGGGACAGGGGGCGGACAGACCTACGAGCAGTACTTC. Amino acid sequence: CASSRNSGTGGGQTYEQYF.

This clonotype came up a few times. The chain couples TRBV20-1 to TRBJ1-5; 8 bases agree with TRBD1. The CDR3 covers 16 residues. Germline V gene sequence: CDR1 DFQATT, CDR2 SNEGSKA (reference sequence). Germline trimming cut 0 bases from V and 3 bases from J; bases unmatched to any gene: 7. The CDR3 bases are TGCAGTGCTAGAGATCGAACAGGGGGATTCAATCAGCCCCAGCATTTT. It yields the protein CSARDRTGGFNQPQHF.

This clonotype was counted a few times. The chain recombines TRBV6-2 or TRBV6-3 with TRBJ1-5; possible D gene TRBD1, 6 bases. The CDR3 contains 17 residues. Per the germline V gene, CDR1 is MNHEY and CDR2 is SVGEGT. Trimming took 6 bases from V and 2 from J, leaving 20 bases between them. The CDR3 loop reads CASSSPGATLRNQPQHF. The CDR3, as DNA: TGTGCCAGCAGCTCCCCGGGGGCCACCCTTCGCAATCAGCCCCAGCATTTT.

This clonotype turned up a few times. The V and J genes are TRBV7-9 and TRBJ1-1, with 9 bases lining up with TRBD1. This CDR3 has 16 amino acids. Per the germline V gene, CDR1 is SEHNR and CDR2 is FQNEAQ (reference sequence). V was clipped by 4 bases and J by 5 bases; unmatched bases: 11. DNA for the CDR3: TGTGCCAGCAGCTCCGGGACAGGGTATCGTTGGACTGAAGCTTTCTTT. It codes for CASSSGTGYRWTEAFF. Looking up the rest from reference TRBV7-9 and TRBJ1-1 gives the full variable domain: DTGVSQNPRHKITKRGQNVTFRCDPISEHNRLYWYRQTLGQGPEFLTYFQNEAQLEKSRLLSDRFSAERPKGSFSTLEIQRTEQGDSAMYLCASSSGTGYRWTEAFFGQGTRLTVV.

This clonotype was detected a few times. The chain links TRBV6-2 or TRBV6-3 to TRBJ2-2, with D possibly being TRBD1 (6 bases). CDR3 length: 15 residues. Per germline, CDR1 MNHEY and CDR2 SVGEGT. Trimming stripped 5 bases from V and 0 bases from J, with 10 bases between. Written as DNA, the CDR3 is TGTGCCAGCAGTGCAGGGGCTTCGAACACCGGGGAGCTGTTTTTT. This gives the protein CASSAGASNTGELFF.